Listed below are T cell receptor beta chains from one sample, sequenced in a study of Graves' ophthalmopathy and Graves' hyperthyroidism. MiXCR was run by TCRdb on the multiplex PCR reads, yielding one entry per CDR3 protein. The sample includes approximately 410,000 distinct CDR3 sequences, 15% to 19% of them seen just once. Input material: peripheral blood. Source of these receptors: a woman under 30 with stable Graves' hyperthyroidism. Both conserved end residues are part of each CDR3. Each record gives: V gene, clone size, J gene, D gene, CDR3 protein, CDR3 DNA. A D gene is named only where the DNA matches it firmly. Only part of the rows carry a size: once, few, many, or a class if the clone is expanded.

>TRBV28|.|TRBJ2-7|.
CASSLPGDRAYEQYF
TGTGCCAGCAGTCTCCCGGGGGACAGAGCCTACGAGCAGTACTTC
>TRBV5-1|many|TRBJ1-5|.
CASSLGGIGQPQHF
TGCGCCAGCAGCTTGGGGGGGATAGGACAGCCCCAGCATTTT
>TRBV12-3/TRBV12-4|many|TRBJ1-3|.
CASMARPLRNTIYF
TGTGCCAGCATGGCCAGGCCCCTACGAAACACCATATATTTT
>TRBV19|many|TRBJ1-1|.
CASARQIDPEAFF
TGTGCCAGCGCTCGGCAGATCGACCCTGAAGCTTTCTTT
>TRBV14|few|TRBJ2-7|.
CASSQRAGTARIQYF
TGTGCCAGCAGCCAAAGGGCCGGGACGGCCAGGATTCAGTACTTC
>TRBV6-4|once|TRBJ2-7|.
CASQDSTGRPYEQYF
TGTGCCAGCCAAGACTCGACAGGGAGGCCGTACGAGCAGTACTTC
>TRBV6-2/TRBV6-3|many|TRBJ1-5|.
CASSRGDANQPQHF
TGTGCCAGCAGTAGAGGGGACGCAAATCAGCCCCAGCATTTT
>TRBV6-5|once|TRBJ2-5|.
CASSYFDRQETQYF
TGTGCCAGCAGTTACTTTGACAGACAAGAGACCCAGTACTTC
>TRBV11-3|many|TRBJ1-6|.
CASSSTQGSSYNSPLHF
TGTGCCAGCAGCTCGACCCAGGGGAGCTCCTATAATTCACCCCTCCACTTT
>TRBV12-3/TRBV12-4|many|TRBJ1-1|TRBD1
CASRGTGPWAFF
TGTGCCAGCAGAGGGACAGGTCCGTGGGCTTTCTTT
>TRBV29-1|many|TRBJ1-1|.
CSSGQNTEAFF
TGCAGCTCCGGGCAGAACACTGAAGCTTTCTTT
>TRBV6-1|many|TRBJ1-2|.
CASSVNSPANYGYTF
TGTGCCAGCAGTGTTAACAGCCCGGCGAACTATGGCTACACCTTC
>TRBV4-2|.|TRBJ2-5|TRBD2
CASSQDQKRGGHTQYF
TGTGCCAGCAGCCAAGATCAGAAGCGGGGGGGCCATACCCAGTACTTC
>TRBV6-2/TRBV6-3|many|TRBJ2-5|.
CASSHRDAFQETQYF
TGTGCCAGCAGTCACCGGGACGCCTTCCAAGAGACCCAGTACTTC
>TRBV12-3/TRBV12-4|many|TRBJ1-1|.
CASSLRDLPGGF
TGTGCCAGCAGTTTAAGGGACCTCCCAGGTGGATTT
>TRBV6-1|.|TRBJ1-1|.
CASSWTVFNTEAFF
TGTGCCAGCAGCTGGACAGTCTTCAACACTGAAGCTTTCTTT
>TRBV24-1|many|TRBJ1-2|.
CATSETGYGYTF
TGTGCCACCAGTGAGACAGGATATGGCTACACCTTC
>TRBV5-1|few|TRBJ2-2|.
CASSLPQATGELFF
TGCGCCAGCAGCTTGCCGCAGGCCACCGGGGAGCTGTTTTTT
>TRBV6-5|.|TRBJ1-6|TRBD1
CASSYFHRDRVDSPLHF
TGTGCCAGCAGTTACTTTCACCGGGACAGGGTCGATTCACCCCTCCACTTT
>TRBV4-1|many|TRBJ1-5|.
CASSQNPGPSNQPQHF
TGCGCCAGCAGCCAAAATCCGGGACCAAGCAATCAGCCCCAGCATTTT